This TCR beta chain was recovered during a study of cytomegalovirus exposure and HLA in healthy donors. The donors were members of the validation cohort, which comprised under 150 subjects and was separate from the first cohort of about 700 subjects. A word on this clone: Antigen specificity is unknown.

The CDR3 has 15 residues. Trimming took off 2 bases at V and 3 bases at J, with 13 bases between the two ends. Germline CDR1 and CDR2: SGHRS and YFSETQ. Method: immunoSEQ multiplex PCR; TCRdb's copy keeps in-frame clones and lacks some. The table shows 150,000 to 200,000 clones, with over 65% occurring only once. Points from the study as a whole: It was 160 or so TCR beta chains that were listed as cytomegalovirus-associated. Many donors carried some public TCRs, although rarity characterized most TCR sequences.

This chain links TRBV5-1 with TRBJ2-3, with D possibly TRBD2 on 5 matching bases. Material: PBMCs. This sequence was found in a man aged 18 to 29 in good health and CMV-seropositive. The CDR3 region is CASSLEGRVTDTQYF. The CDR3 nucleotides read TGCGCCAGCAGCTTAGAGGGCCGTGTGACAGATACGCAGTATTTT.